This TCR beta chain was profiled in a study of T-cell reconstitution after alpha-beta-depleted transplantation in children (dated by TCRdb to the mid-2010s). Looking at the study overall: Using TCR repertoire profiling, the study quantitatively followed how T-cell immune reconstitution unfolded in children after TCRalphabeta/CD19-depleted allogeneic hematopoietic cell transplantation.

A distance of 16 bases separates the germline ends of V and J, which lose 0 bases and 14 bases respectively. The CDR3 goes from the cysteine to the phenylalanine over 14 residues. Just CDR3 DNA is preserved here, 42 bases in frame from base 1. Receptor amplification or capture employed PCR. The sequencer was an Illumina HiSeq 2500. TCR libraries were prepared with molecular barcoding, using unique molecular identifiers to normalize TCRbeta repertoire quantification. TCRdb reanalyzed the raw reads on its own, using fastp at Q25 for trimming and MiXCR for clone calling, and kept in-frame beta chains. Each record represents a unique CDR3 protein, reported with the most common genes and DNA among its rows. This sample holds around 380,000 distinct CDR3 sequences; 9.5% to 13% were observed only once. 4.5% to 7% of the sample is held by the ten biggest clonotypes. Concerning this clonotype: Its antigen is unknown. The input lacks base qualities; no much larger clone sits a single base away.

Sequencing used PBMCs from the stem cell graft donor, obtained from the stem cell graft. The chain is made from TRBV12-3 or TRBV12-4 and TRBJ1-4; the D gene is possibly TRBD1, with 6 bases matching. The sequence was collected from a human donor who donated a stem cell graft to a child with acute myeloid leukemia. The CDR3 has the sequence CASSLAVWTDELFF. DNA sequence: TGTGCCAGCAGTTTAGCAGTGTGGACAGATGAGCTGTTTTTT.